One sample yielded the 15 T cell receptor beta chains listed below, sequenced in a study of blood T cells in healthy people across ages (dated by TCRdb to between 2014 and 2017). Libraries came from 5' RACE. Sequencer: Illumina HiSeq 2500. A second PCR of roughly 7 to 12 cycles was run with a J-beta primer mix and a sample-barcoded 5' primer. TCRdb trimmed public reads at Q25 via fastp, called clones via MiXCR and kept in-frame beta chains. Duplicate CDR3 protein sequences are folded into a single record with the most common DNA and genes. The table for this sample lists 1 million or so distinct CDR3 sequences; 35% to 50% of them were counted only once. The ten largest clones capture approximately 19% of the sample. What was sequenced was blood. The source of these receptors is a woman aged 60 to 75 in good health.

For the CDR3, the DNA is TGCGCCAGCAGCTTGGCCACAGGGGGCCACGGGGAGCTGTTTTTT. Encoded protein: CASSLATGGHGELFF. V is TRBV5-1 and J is TRBJ2-2; 9 bases line up with TRBD1. V lost 0 bases, J lost 7 bases, and 4 bases stayed unmatched. CDR1 SGHRS and CDR2 YFSETQ come from the germline V gene. CDR3 length: 15 residues.

This clonotype was observed a handful of times. J is TRBJ2-3 and V is TRBV4-2; D might be TRBD2 (5 bases). V dropped 1 base and J dropped 2 bases, with 7 bases sitting between them. The CDR3 totals 14 residues. Germline V gene sequence: CDR1 LGHNA, CDR2 YNFKEQ. CDR3 DNA: TGTGCCAGCAGCCAAGCGGGGAACACAGATACGCAGTATTTT. It is translated as CASSQAGNTDTQYF.

This clonotype was counted only a few times. V gene TRBV20-1 combines with J gene TRBJ1-4; TRBD1 is a possible D gene (5 bases). From germline, CDR1 is DFQATT and CDR2 SNEGSKA (reference sequence). The CDR3 has 14 amino acids. The V end lost 1 base, the J end lost 8 bases, and 14 bases lay between the germline ends. This chain's CDR3 is CSARGVGLGEKLFF. CDR3 sequence (DNA): TGCAGTGCTAGAGGTGTGGGGCTAGGGGAAAAACTGTTTTTT.

This clonotype was observed once. The chain uses TRBV7-9 and TRBJ2-1; D is tentatively TRBD1 or TRBD2 (5 bases each). V lost 0 bases and J lost 4, with 22 bases in between. The CDR3 has 19 amino acids. Germline V gives CDR1 SEHNR, CDR2 FQNEAQ (reference sequence). The CDR3 reads CASSLAFQLEGQLYNEQFF. DNA of the CDR3: TGTGCCAGCAGCTTAGCCTTTCAATTAGAGGGGCAACTTTACAATGAGCAGTTCTTC.

This chain uses TRBV12-3 or TRBV12-4 with TRBJ2-7; 9 bases map to TRBD1. The CDR3 consists of 15 residues. V was clipped by 4 bases and J by 7 bases; unmatched bases: 11. The chain's CDR3 is CASSSPKQGAGEQYF. CDR3 DNA sequence: TGTGCCAGCAGTTCCCCGAAACAGGGGGCGGGTGAGCAGTACTTC.

The V and J genes are TRBV12-3 or TRBV12-4 and TRBJ2-1, with 11 nucleotides matching TRBD2. V trimming: 3 bases; J trimming: 10 bases; junction bases outside the gene matches: 20. CDR3 size: 19 residues. The CDR3 sequence: CASSLAPGTSGLLKEEQFF. The CDR3 region has the DNA TGTGCCAGCAGTTTGGCCCCCGGGACTAGCGGACTCTTGAAGGAAGAGCAGTTCTTC.

The gene calls are TRBV24-1 and TRBJ2-7, with 7 bases that match TRBD1. The J call may be in error: the DNA end matches TRBJ2-5 better. The CDR3 consists of 16 residues. CDR1 is KGHDR, CDR2 SFDVKD, per germline. CDR3 loop: CATSDWGTAEEETQYF. In DNA, the CDR3 is TGTGCCACCAGTGATTGGGGGACAGCGGAGGAAGAGACCCAGTACTTC.

This clonotype occurred a few times. The chain joins TRBV5-1 to TRBJ2-3; TRBD2 agrees at 15 bases. J gave up 4 bases and V 3 bases, and 3 bases lay outside the gene matches. Germline-derived CDR1 and CDR2 are SGHRS and YFSETQ. CDR3 size: 16 residues. The CDR3 DNA reads as TGCGCCAGCAGCTGGGGACTAGCGGGAGGCCCAGATACGCAGTATTTT. This sequence encodes CASSWGLAGGPDTQYF.

The V gene is TRBV2, the J gene TRBJ2-7; D is possibly TRBD1 (6 bases). The germline gives CDR1 SNHLY, CDR2 FYNNEI. Trimming stripped 7 bases from V and 2 bases from J, with 15 bases between. This CDR3 has 14 residues. The CDR3 sequence is CASTPAKGAYEQYF. CDR3 bases: TGTGCCAGCACCCCGGCCAAGGGGGCCTACGAGCAGTACTTC.

This clonotype was detected once. A read error is likely, as this CDR3 ends without the conserved phenylalanine or tryptophan. The limits of the CDR3 on the DNA are not certain, so only TCRdb's listed CDR3 is given. The V call is TRBV21-1, the J call TRBJ2-7. TRBV21-1 is assigned pseudogene status. The length of the CDR3 is 14 amino acids, counting both ends. CDR3 in amino acids: CASTYQAAPTSSTS.

The rearrangement links TRBV6-2 or TRBV6-3 to TRBJ2-7; 8 bases are shared with TRBD1. V shed 3 bases, J shed 7 bases, and the junction held 8 bases outside the gene matches. The CDR3 runs to 14 residues. Germline V gene lookup returns CDR1 MNHEY and CDR2 SVGEGT. The CDR3 region is CASSYRQGAVEQYF. DNA for the CDR3: TGTGCCAGCAGTTATCGGCAGGGGGCGGTGGAGCAGTACTTC.

In this sample, this clonotype turned up a few times. This rearrangement joins TRBV7-2 to TRBJ2-7, with 9 bases fitting TRBD2. Germline-derived CDR1 and CDR2 are SGHTA and FQGNSA. Trimming removed 5 bases from V and 4 bases from J; junction bases left unmatched: 9. This CDR3 is 15 amino acids long. CDR3 protein: CASSVRSGSEYEQYF. The CDR3 DNA reads as TGTGCCAGCAGCGTTCGTAGCGGGAGTGAGTACGAGCAGTACTTC.

V is TRBV5-1 and J is TRBJ2-5; tentatively, D is TRBD1 (5 bases). The length of the CDR3 is 15 residues. V was trimmed by 1 base and J by 5 bases, leaving 15 bases between them. Germline loops: CDR1 SGHRS, CDR2 YFSETQ. The CDR3 sequence: CASSLSRAFGETQYF. The CDR3, as DNA: TGCGCCAGCAGCTTGTCCAGGGCCTTTGGGGAGACCCAGTACTTC.

The rearrangement joins TRBV7-6 to TRBJ2-5, with 8 bases aligning to TRBD2. This CDR3 has 18 residues. Trimming cost V 5 bases and J 11 bases; bases outside gene matches: 25. CDR1 is SGHVS and CDR2 is FNYEAQ in the germline V gene. CDR3 residues: CASSRRGLSGRDGDEQYF. CDR3 DNA sequence: TGTGCCAGCAGCCGTAGGGGTCTGAGCGGGAGAGATGGAGATGAGCAGTACTTC.

In its sample, this clonotype was seen a few times. CDR3 sequence: CASSYSTGPSQTQYF. DNA for the CDR3: TGTGCCAGCAGTTACTCGACGGGCCCCAGTCAGACCCAGTACTTC. This chain joins TRBV6-2 or TRBV6-3 and TRBJ2-5; unclear D gene. This CDR3 has 15 residues. The V gene lost 0 bases and the J gene lost 6 bases, with 14 bases spanning the gap. CDR1 MNHEY and CDR2 SVGEGT come from the germline V gene.